This entry lists 21 T cell receptor beta chains sequenced from one sample in a study of cytomegalovirus exposure and HLA in healthy donors. Primers included in the PCR were 60 Vbeta and 13 Jbeta primers. The method was immunoSEQ multiplex PCR; TCRdb's version includes in-frame clones alone and lacks a portion of them. The data contain roughly 200,000 clones, about 86% of them singletons. The sequenced sample consisted of PBMCs. Receptors were obtained from a woman aged 25 to 45 in good health and CMV-seronegative.

This chain joins TRBV20-1 and TRBJ1-2, with D unclear. The CDR3 loop spans 10 amino acids. Trimming stripped 6 bases from V and 8 bases from J, with 10 bases between. CDR1 is DFQATT and CDR2 is SNEGSKA in the germline V gene (reference sequence). The CDR3 region is CSAVSTGYTF. Here the CDR3 DNA reads TGCAGTGCCGTCAGTACGGGCTACACCTTC.

The chain has TRBV5-1 and TRBJ2-3, with TRBD2 matching 14 bases. Losses at the gene ends were 3 bases for V and 6 bases for J; bases not matched to a gene: 9. Germline lookup yields CDR1 SGHRS and CDR2 YFSETQ. CDR3 size: 17 residues. DNA of the CDR3: TGCGCCAGCAGCTGGGAACGGACTAGCGGGAGGAGGGATACGCAGTATTTT. Its protein is CASSWERTSGRRDTQYF.

Written as DNA, the CDR3 is TGCGCCAGCAGCTTTTCAGGGGCCAACCAAGAGACCCAGTACTTC. Amino acids: CASSFSGANQETQYF. The chain is built from TRBV5-1 and TRBJ2-5; D possibly corresponds to TRBD1 (6 bases). V was pared by 2 bases and J by 0 bases, with 11 bases between. Germline CDR1 and CDR2: SGHRS and YFSETQ. This CDR3 is built from 15 residues.

The chain employs TRBV13 and TRBJ2-2; 9 positions match TRBD2. This CDR3 has 17 amino acids. The germline gives CDR1 PRHDT, CDR2 FYEKMQ (reference sequence). J was trimmed by 4 bases and V by 8 bases; bases with no gene match: 14. CDR3 protein: CASSIKSLAGTTGELFF. DNA of the CDR3: TGTGCCAGCTCTATAAAGAGTCTAGCGGGAACCACCGGGGAGCTGTTTTTT.

The chain carries TRBV29-1 and TRBJ2-7; D is ambiguous. V was cut by 1 base and J by 1 base, with 5 bases left in between. Germline CDR1 and CDR2: SQVTM and ANQGSEA. This CDR3 comprises 12 residues. The CDR3 coding sequence is TGCAGCGTTGAAGGACTGTCCTACGAGCAGTACTTC. This gives the protein CSVEGLSYEQYF.

The rearrangement links TRBV14 to TRBJ1-4; D call uncertain. From germline, CDR1 is SGHDN and CDR2 FVKESK. Trimming cost V 0 bases and J 7 bases, with 15 bases left between them. This CDR3 has 16 amino acids. The CDR3 DNA sequence: TGTGCCAGCAGCCAAGAGGTCACCCGGGGAGGTGAAAAACTGTTTTTT. Amino acids: CASSQEVTRGGEKLFF.

The chain links TRBV10-3 to TRBJ2-3; 9 bases are shared with TRBD1. J gave up 4 bases and V 10 bases, and 12 bases lay outside the gene matches. Germline V gene sequence: CDR1 ENHRY, CDR2 SYGVKD. The CDR3 contains 15 residues. Here the CDR3 reads CATLPGTGFADTQYF. As DNA, the CDR3 is TGTGCCACCTTACCCGGGACAGGGTTTGCAGATACGCAGTATTTT.

The V gene is TRBV28, the J gene TRBJ1-2; no reliable D call. The V gene's germline CDR1 is MDHEN and CDR2 SYDVKM. V was clipped by 6 bases and J by 5 bases, with 13 bases between them. This CDR3 spans 13 amino acids. DNA for the CDR3: TGTGCCAGCAGCTCCGGGAGAGGTTATGGCTACACCTTC. Translation gives CASSSGRGYGYTF.

The CDR3 here is CASSLRQGWEQFF. The CDR3 bases are TGTGCCAGCAGCCTACGACAGGGCTGGGAGCAGTTCTTC. The chain has TRBV11-3 and TRBJ2-1; TRBD1 aligns across 7 bases. Germline V gene sequence: CDR1 SGHNT, CDR2 YENEEA. The CDR3 sequence is 13 residues long. The junction had 8 bases not matched to a gene; V was cut back by 5 bases and J by 10 bases. The whole variable domain, remainder taken from reference TRBV11-3 and TRBJ2-1, is EAGVVQSPRYKIIEKKQPVAFWCNPISGHNTLYWYLQNLGQGPELLIRYENEEAVDDSQLPKDRFSAERLKGVDSTLKIQPAELGDSAVYLCASSLRQGWEQFFGPGTRLTVL.

This clone was detected only a few times. The V and J genes are TRBV5-1 and TRBJ2-7; TRBD1 matches 8 bases. CDR3 length equals 14 residues. The V gene's germline CDR1 is SGHRS and CDR2 YFSETQ. V lost 2 bases and J lost 3; bases outside the gene matches: 4. The CDR3 reads CASSFGTGLYEQYF. In DNA form, the CDR3 reads TGCGCCAGCAGCTTTGGGACAGGCCTCTACGAGCAGTACTTC.

The rearrangement joins TRBV9 to TRBJ2-1, with 10 bases identical to TRBD2. Trimming at V came to 4 bases and at J to 0 bases, leaving 1 base not matched to a gene. The length of the CDR3 is 15 residues. Germline CDR1 reads SGDLS; CDR2 reads YYNGEE. Here the CDR3 reads CASSRLAGSYNEQFF. The CDR3, as DNA: TGTGCCAGCAGCCGACTAGCGGGCTCCTACAATGAGCAGTTCTTC.

The rearrangement links TRBV10-3 to TRBJ2-5, with 13 bases aligning to TRBD2. CDR1 ENHRY and CDR2 SYGVKD come from the germline V gene. The CDR3 has 15 amino acids. V trimming: 4 bases; J trimming: 5 bases; junction bases outside the gene matches: 4. The CDR3 DNA is TGTGCCATCAGTGCACTAGCGGGGGGGCTCGAGACCCAGTACTTC. Translated: CAISALAGGLETQYF.

Only one count was recorded for this clone. Here the CDR3 DNA reads TGTGCCCTCACCCTCGGAGCGGGGTACACAGATACGCAGTATTTT. It is translated as CALTLGAGYTDTQYF. The rearrangement joins TRBV7-9 to TRBJ2-3; TRBD2 aligns across 7 bases. The J segment lost 2 bases and the V segment lost 11 bases, leaving 13 bases of the junction unmatched. The CDR3 is 15 residues long. Per the germline V gene, CDR1 is SEHNR and CDR2 is FQNEAQ (reference sequence).

The chain is built from TRBV2 and TRBJ2-5, with no clear D. V was cut by 11 bases and J by 9 bases, with 16 bases left in between. The CDR3 covers 11 residues. Germline lookup yields CDR1 SNHLY and CDR2 FYNNEI. The CDR3 loop reads CAAGYSSPQYF. The CDR3 bases are TGTGCCGCCGGATATTCTAGTCCCCAGTACTTC.

V gene TRBV5-6 combines with J gene TRBJ1-1, with D possibly matching TRBD1 (5 bases). CDR3 length: 15 residues. V lost 1 base, J lost 0 bases, and 10 bases lay in between. The germline V gene encodes CDR1 SGHDT and CDR2 YYEEEE. As DNA, the CDR3 is TGTGCCAGCAGCTTGAGGGGTGTCATGAACACTGAAGCTTTCTTT. Translating gives CASSLRGVMNTEAFF.

This chain uses TRBV5-8 with TRBJ2-2; 12 nucleotides line up with TRBD2. CDR1 is SGHTS, CDR2 YDEGEE, per germline. The CDR3 contains 15 residues. V shed 3 bases, J shed 6 bases, and the junction held 3 bases outside the gene matches. CDR3 nucleotides: TGTGCCAGCAGCTCAAGACTAGCGGGAGCCGGGGAGCTGTTTTTT. Its translation is CASSSRLAGAGELFF.

The chain employs TRBV7-8 and TRBJ2-1; D is uncertain. The length of the CDR3 is 16 residues. Germline V gene data show CDR1 as SGHVS and CDR2 as FQNEAQ. Trimming removed 2 bases from V and 7 bases from J, with 18 bases in between. The CDR3 loop reads CASSLSNIPGLNEQFF. The DNA for the CDR3 is TGTGCCAGCAGCTTATCAAATATCCCCGGGTTAAATGAGCAGTTCTTC.

This clone was seen just once. The chain joins TRBV19 to TRBJ2-5; 9 bases agree with TRBD2. Looked up from germline, CDR1 is LNHDA and CDR2 is SQIVND (reference sequence). The CDR3 is 17 residues long. V gave up 3 bases and J gave up 0 bases; unmatched junction bases: 8. The CDR3 region is CASSIGSGGLYQETQYF. CDR3 sequence (DNA): TGTGCCAGTAGTATTGGCAGCGGGGGGCTGTACCAAGAGACCCAGTACTTC.

This rearrangement joins TRBV5-1 to TRBJ2-5, with 7 bases fitting TRBD1. TRBJ2-7 explains the end of the DNA better; the J call may be wrong. Germline values: CDR1 SGHRS, CDR2 YFSETQ. This CDR3 comprises 15 residues. The CDR3 spells CASSPLDRADYEQYF. The CDR3 DNA follows: TGCGCCAGCAGCCCGCTTGACAGGGCGGACTACGAGCAGTACTTC.

V usage is TRBV28 and J usage is TRBJ1-1, with no clear D. Germline values: CDR1 MDHEN, CDR2 SYDVKM. Trimming shortened V by 3 bases and J by 7 bases, and 9 bases separated the two germline ends. The CDR3 length is 12 residues. CDR3 amino acids: CASSFGAFEAFF. CDR3 DNA: TGTGCCAGCAGTTTTGGTGCGTTTGAAGCTTTCTTT.

The CDR3 reads CASSEGQGNTEAFF. CDR3 nucleotide sequence: TGTGCCAGCAGTGAAGGTCAGGGAAACACTGAAGCTTTCTTT. This sequence joins TRBV6-1 and TRBJ1-1; TRBD1 might be the D (5 bases). The CDR3 covers 14 residues. V dropped 1 base and J dropped 2 bases, with 8 bases sitting between them. Germline assignment: CDR1 MNHNS and CDR2 SASEGT.